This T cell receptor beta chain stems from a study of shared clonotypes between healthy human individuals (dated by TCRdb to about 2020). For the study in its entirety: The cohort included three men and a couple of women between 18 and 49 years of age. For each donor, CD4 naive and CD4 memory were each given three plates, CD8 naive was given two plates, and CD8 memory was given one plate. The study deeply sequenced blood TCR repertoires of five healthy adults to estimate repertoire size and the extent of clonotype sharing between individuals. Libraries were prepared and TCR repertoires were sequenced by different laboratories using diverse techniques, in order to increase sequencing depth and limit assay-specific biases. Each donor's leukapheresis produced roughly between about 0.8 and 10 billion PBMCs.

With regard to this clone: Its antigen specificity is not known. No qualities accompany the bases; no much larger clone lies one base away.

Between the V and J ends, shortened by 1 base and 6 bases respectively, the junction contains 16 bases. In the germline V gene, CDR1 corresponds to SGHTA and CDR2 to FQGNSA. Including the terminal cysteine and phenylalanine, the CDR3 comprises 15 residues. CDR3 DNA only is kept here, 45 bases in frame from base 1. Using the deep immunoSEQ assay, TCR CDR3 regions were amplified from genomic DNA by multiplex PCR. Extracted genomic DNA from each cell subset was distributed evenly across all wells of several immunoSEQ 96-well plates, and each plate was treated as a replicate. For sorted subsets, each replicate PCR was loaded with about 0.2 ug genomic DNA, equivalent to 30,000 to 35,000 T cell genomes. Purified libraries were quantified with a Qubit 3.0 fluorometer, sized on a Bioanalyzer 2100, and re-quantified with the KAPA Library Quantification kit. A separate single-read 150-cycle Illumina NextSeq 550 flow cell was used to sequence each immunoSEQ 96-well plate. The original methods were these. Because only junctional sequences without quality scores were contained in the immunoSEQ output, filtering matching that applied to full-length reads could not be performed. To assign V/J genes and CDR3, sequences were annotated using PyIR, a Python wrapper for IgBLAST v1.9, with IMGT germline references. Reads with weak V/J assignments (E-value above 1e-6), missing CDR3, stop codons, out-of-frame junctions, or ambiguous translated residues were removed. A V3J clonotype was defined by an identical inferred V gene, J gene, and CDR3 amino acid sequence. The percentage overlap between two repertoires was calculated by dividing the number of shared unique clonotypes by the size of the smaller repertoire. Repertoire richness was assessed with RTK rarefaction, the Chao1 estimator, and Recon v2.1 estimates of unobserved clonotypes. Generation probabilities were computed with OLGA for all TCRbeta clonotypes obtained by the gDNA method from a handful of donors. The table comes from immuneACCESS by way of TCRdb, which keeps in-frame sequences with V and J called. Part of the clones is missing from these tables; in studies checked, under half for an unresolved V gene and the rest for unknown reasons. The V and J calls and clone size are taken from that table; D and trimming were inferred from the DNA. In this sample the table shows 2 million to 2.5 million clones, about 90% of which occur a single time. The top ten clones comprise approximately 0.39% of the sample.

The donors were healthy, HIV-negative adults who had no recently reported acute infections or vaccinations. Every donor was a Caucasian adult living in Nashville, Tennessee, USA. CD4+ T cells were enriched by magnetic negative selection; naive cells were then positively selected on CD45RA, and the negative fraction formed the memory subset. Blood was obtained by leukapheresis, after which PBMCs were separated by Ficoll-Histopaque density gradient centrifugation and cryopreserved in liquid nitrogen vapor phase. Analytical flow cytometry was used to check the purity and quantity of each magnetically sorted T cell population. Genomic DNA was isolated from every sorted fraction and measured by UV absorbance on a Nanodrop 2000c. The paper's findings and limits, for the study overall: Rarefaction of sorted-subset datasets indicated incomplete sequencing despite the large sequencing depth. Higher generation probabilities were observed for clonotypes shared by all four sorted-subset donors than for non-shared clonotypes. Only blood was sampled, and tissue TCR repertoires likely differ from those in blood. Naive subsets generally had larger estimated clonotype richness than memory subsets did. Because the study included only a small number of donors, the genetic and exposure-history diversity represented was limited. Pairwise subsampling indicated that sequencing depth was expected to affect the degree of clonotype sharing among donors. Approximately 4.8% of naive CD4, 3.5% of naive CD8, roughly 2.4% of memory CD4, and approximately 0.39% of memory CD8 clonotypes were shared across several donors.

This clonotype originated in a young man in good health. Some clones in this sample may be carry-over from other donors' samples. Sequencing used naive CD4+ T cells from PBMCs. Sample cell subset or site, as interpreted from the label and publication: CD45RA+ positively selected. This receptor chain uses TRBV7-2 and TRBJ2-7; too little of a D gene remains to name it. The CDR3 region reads CASSLGGGRSVEQYF. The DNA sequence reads TGTGCCAGCAGCTTAGGGGGTGGGCGTTCGGTCGAGCAGTACTTC. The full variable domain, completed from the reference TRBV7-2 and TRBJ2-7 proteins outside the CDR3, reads GAGVSQSPSNKVTEKGKDVELRCDPISGHTALYWYRQSLGQGLEFLIYFQGNSAPDKSGLPSDRFSAERTGGSVSTLTIQRTQQEDSAVYLCASSLGGGRSVEQYFGPGTRLTVT.